This T cell receptor (beta chain) was observed in a study of blood T cell repertoires in COVID-19. Overall study context: Sites in the United States, Italy and Spain provided acute and convalescent COVID-19 samples. From T cells, B-cell-depleted T cells, or PBMCs came the material, which was cDNA or gDNA.

The germline V gene has CDR1 MNHEY and CDR2 SVGAGI. V dropped 2 bases and J dropped 6; count of bases not matched to a gene: 6. The CDR3 sequence is 16 residues long. Clinical histories supplied by participants themselves formed the basis of cohort assignment. This clone was observed a single time. Profiling relied on immunoSEQ multiplex PCR, and the TCRdb table lists in-frame clones only, not all of them. The top ten hold about 0.78% of the sample, which has approximately 380,000 clones, roughly nine tenths seen once. The sequenced material came from PBMCs or T cells enriched from blood (not recorded which). This clonotype was sampled from a woman aged 35 to 49 who had been exposed to COVID-19. The rearrangement joins TRBV6-5 to TRBJ2-1; TRBD2 matches 11 bases. The DNA of the CDR3 is TGTGCCAGCAGTTACCTTGGACTAGCGGGTTTCAATGAGCAGTTCTTC. Translated: CASSYLGLAGFNEQFF.